One sample yielded the 8 T cell receptor beta chains listed below, sequenced in a study of technical replicates of blood from four donors. Only in-frame clones appear in the TCRdb table, and some are missing; sequencing was by immunoSEQ multiplex PCR. The data contain 74,000 or so clones, around 96% of them singletons. The sample was T cells isolated from PBMCs. These receptors were obtained from a human donor in good health.

This clone was picked up one time. The chain carries TRBV28 and TRBJ2-1; 14 bases agree with TRBD2. V was clipped by 4 bases and J by 8 bases; unmatched bases: 7. Looked up from germline, CDR1 is MDHEN and CDR2 is SYDVKM. The CDR3 runs 16 residues. The CDR3 DNA follows: TGTGCCAGCAGTTCCGGGACTAGCGGGAGAGGAGATGAGCAGTTCTTC. Amino acid sequence: CASSSGTSGRGDEQFF.

The CDR3 sequence is CASSYNLNTEAFF. The CDR3 DNA sequence: TGTGCCAGCAGCTATAACTTGAACACTGAAGCTTTCTTT. The chain combines TRBV11-2 with TRBJ1-1; no firm D call. The CDR3 is 13 residues long. Trimming pared 4 bases from V and 0 bases from J, leaving 6 bases between. Germline V gene data show CDR1 as SGHAT and CDR2 as FQNNGV.

The gene calls are TRBV7-7 and TRBJ2-7; D might be TRBD1 (5 bases). Trimming removed 5 bases from V and 0 bases from J, with 11 bases in between. Per germline, CDR1 SSHAT and CDR2 FNYEAQ (reference sequence). The CDR3 runs 14 residues. CDR3 protein: CASSPGQASYEQYF. Here the CDR3 DNA reads TGTGCCAGCAGCCCTGGACAAGCCTCCTACGAGCAGTACTTC.

This chain connects TRBV6-4 to TRBJ1-4; D unclear. The CDR3 is 14 amino acids. V was trimmed by 3 bases and J by 5 bases, leaving 10 bases between them. Germline CDR1 and CDR2: MRHNA and SNTAGT. The CDR3 is CASSETGGNEKLFF. CDR3 coding DNA: TGTGCCAGCAGTGAGACGGGAGGGAATGAAAAACTGTTTTTT.

V and J are TRBV9 and TRBJ2-1; possible D gene TRBD2, 6 bases. The CDR3 loop spans 14 amino acids. V shed 3 bases and J shed 7 bases, with 14 bases lying between them. Germline-derived CDR1 and CDR2 are SGDLS and YYNGEE. The chain's CDR3 is CASSATGTRNEQFF. The DNA for the CDR3 is TGTGCCAGCAGCGCAACCGGGACTCGGAATGAGCAGTTCTTC.

The J gene is TRBJ2-5, the V gene TRBV7-9; D is unresolved. The CDR3 runs 15 residues. Trimming shortened V by 1 base and J by 6 bases, and 15 bases separated the two germline ends. Germline assignment: CDR1 SEHNR and CDR2 FQNEAQ (reference sequence). CDR3 sequence reads: CASSLVASGVQTQYF. CDR3 DNA: TGTGCCAGCAGCTTAGTTGCGTCGGGTGTACAGACCCAGTACTTC.

The V call is TRBV19, the J call TRBJ1-2, with 9 bases lining up with TRBD1. The germline V gene has CDR1 LNHDA and CDR2 SQIVND (reference sequence). This CDR3 has 13 residues. V was clipped by 4 bases and J by 3 bases; unmatched bases: 0. CDR3: CASSRQGDYGYTF. CDR3 DNA sequence: TGTGCCAGTAGTAGACAGGGGGACTATGGCTACACCTTC. The variable domain in full, with the rest retrieved from reference TRBV19 and TRBJ1-2, is DGGITQSPKYLFRKEGQNVTLSCEQNLNHDAMYWYRQDPGQGLRLIYYSQIVNDFQKGDIAEGYSVSREKKESFPLTVTSAQKNPTAFYLCASSRQGDYGYTFGSGTRLTVV.

The chain couples TRBV19 to TRBJ2-7; 14 bases match TRBD2. CDR1 LNHDA and CDR2 SQIVND come from the germline V gene (reference sequence). The CDR3 sequence is 17 residues long. V was clipped by 5 bases and J by 0 bases; unmatched bases: 6. CDR3 sequence reads: CASSAGLAGAISYEQYF. For the CDR3, the DNA is TGTGCCAGTAGTGCGGGACTAGCGGGGGCCATCTCCTACGAGCAGTACTTC.